The 20 T cell receptor beta chains presented below share a single source sample, sequenced in a study of PD-L1 blockade in urothelial cancer. Stated time point: pretreatment peripheral blood. Produced via immunoSEQ multiplex PCR; TCRdb's table is partial and in-frame only. There are 55,000 to 80,000 clones in the sample; 75% to 90% occur only once, and about 15% lies in the top ten. Sequenced here: PBMCs, sampled around atezolizumab (anti-PD-L1) treatment. The receptors derive from a man aged 60-69 years with urothelial cancer.

This clone appeared a few times. V usage is TRBV29-1 and J usage is TRBJ1-2, with TRBD1 identical over 8 bases. Trimming took 3 bases from V and 6 from J; bases not matched to a gene: 3. This CDR3 contains 12 residues. CDR1 and CDR2 from the germline V gene are SQVTM and ANQGSEA. CDR3 residues: CSVDGQGDGYTF. The CDR3 DNA sequence: TGCAGCGTTGATGGACAGGGCGATGGCTACACCTTC.

The chain uses TRBV5-1 and TRBJ1-1; maybe TRBD1 (5 bases). The germline CDR1 and CDR2 sequences are SGHRS and YFSETQ. Trimming took off 0 bases at V and 0 bases at J, with 12 bases between the two ends. This CDR3 is 16 amino acids long. CDR3: CASSLGWGGVNTEAFF. In DNA, the CDR3 is TGCGCCAGCAGCTTGGGCTGGGGAGGGGTGAACACTGAAGCTTTCTTT.

The chain combines TRBV29-1 with TRBJ1-1; no firm D call. Trimming left V 6 bases short and J 1 base short, with 9 bases between. CDR1 and CDR2 from the germline V gene are SQVTM and ANQGSEA. This CDR3 has 12 residues. CDR3 region: CSVQSPNTEAFF. As DNA, the CDR3 is TGCAGCGTACAGAGCCCGAACACTGAAGCTTTCTTT.

The V call is TRBV10-3, the J call TRBJ1-2; 9 bases align to TRBD1. The CDR3 contains 14 residues. Germline V gene lookup returns CDR1 ENHRY and CDR2 SYGVKD. With V trimmed by 2 bases and J by 6 bases, 4 bases remained unmatched. CDR3 protein: CAISELDRGNGYTF. DNA of the CDR3: TGTGCCATCAGTGAGCTGGACAGGGGAAATGGCTACACCTTC.

CDR3 DNA sequence: TGTGCCAGCAGCTACAATGTGGACAGTTCTAATTCACCCCTCCACTTT. It yields the protein CASSYNVDSSNSPLHF. The rearrangement joins TRBV6-5 to TRBJ1-6, with D perhaps TRBD1 (6 bases). CDR1 and CDR2 from the germline V gene are MNHEY and SVGAGI. The CDR3 extends over 16 amino acids. The germline V and J ends were trimmed by 6 bases and 6 bases, with 18 bases remaining between them.

The rearrangement joins TRBV5-6 to TRBJ1-4; 10 bases are a match to TRBD1. CDR1 is SGHDT and CDR2 is YYEEEE in the germline V gene. V shed 2 bases, J shed 8 bases, and the junction held 6 bases outside the gene matches. This CDR3 region has 15 residues. The CDR3 spells CASSFRQGAGEKLFF. The CDR3 nucleotides read TGTGCCAGCAGCTTCCGACAGGGGGCTGGAGAAAAACTGTTTTTT.

V and J are TRBV4-3 and TRBJ1-5; D may be TRBD1 (5 bases). Trimming removed 2 bases at V and 9 bases at J, with 14 bases between. This CDR3 spans 14 amino acids. Germline CDR1 LGHNA, CDR2 YSLEER. CDR3: CASSQNQGYGPQHF. DNA for the CDR3: TGCGCCAGCAGCCAAAACCAGGGTTATGGGCCCCAGCATTTT.

This clone was counted between two and nine times. The chain recombines TRBV9 with TRBJ2-1; 7 nucleotides agree with TRBD2. CDR1 and CDR2 from the germline V gene are SGDLS and YYNGEE. J lost 5 bases, V lost 4 bases, and 9 bases had no gene match. The CDR3 has 15 residues. This chain's CDR3 is CASSPVRGDHNEQFF. CDR3 nucleotide sequence: TGTGCCAGCAGCCCCGTTCGGGGGGATCACAATGAGCAGTTCTTC.

The V gene is TRBV27, the J gene TRBJ1-1; D ambiguous. The CDR3 sequence is 13 residues long. V dropped 6 bases and J dropped 0 bases, with 8 bases sitting between them. Germline V gene data show CDR1 as MNHEY and CDR2 as SMNVEV (reference sequence). DNA of the CDR3: TGTGCCAGCAGCCAAGTAGTGAACACTGAAGCTTTCTTT. Translating gives CASSQVVNTEAFF.

The chain recombines TRBV9 with TRBJ1-4; D is possibly TRBD1 (5 bases). The CDR3 sequence is 15 residues long. V was shortened by 5 bases and J by 2 bases, with 13 bases between the two germline ends. The germline V gene has CDR1 SGDLS and CDR2 YYNGEE. CDR3 bases: TGTGCCAGCAGTGAGTCCAGACAGACTAATGAAAAACTGTTTTTT. It encodes CASSESRQTNEKLFF.

V gene TRBV19 combines with J gene TRBJ2-5; 7 bases are shared with TRBD2. Germline lookup yields CDR1 LNHDA and CDR2 SQIVND (reference sequence). V shed 5 bases, J shed 4 bases, and the junction held 7 bases outside the gene matches. This CDR3 has 14 residues. As DNA, the CDR3 is TGTGCCAGTAGTTATACGGGGGGAGGAGAGACCCAGTACTTC. It encodes CASSYTGGGETQYF.

This chain connects TRBV5-8 to TRBJ1-1; maybe TRBD1 (6 bases). V shed 0 bases and J shed 2 bases, with 11 bases lying between them. Germline assignment: CDR1 SGHTS and CDR2 YDEGEE. The CDR3 contains 15 residues. The CDR3 DNA follows: TGTGCCAGCAGCTTGGTGGCAGGGGTTAACACTGAAGCTTTCTTT. Encoded protein: CASSLVAGVNTEAFF.

The sample holds a few counts of this clone. The V gene is TRBV7-9, the J gene TRBJ2-1, with D perhaps TRBD2 (6 bases). Germline CDR1 reads SEHNR; CDR2 reads FQNEAQ (reference sequence). V gave up 4 bases and J gave up 6 bases, with 16 bases separating them. The CDR3 runs to 15 residues. The CDR3, as DNA: TGTGCCAGCAGCTCCTCGGGACTCCAGACCAATGAGCAGTTCTTC. Translating gives CASSSSGLQTNEQFF.

This clone was detected a few times. This chain connects TRBV30 to TRBJ2-7, with 10 bases matching TRBD2. The CDR3 has 16 residues. Germline CDR1 is GTSNPN and CDR2 is SVGIG (reference sequence). With 4 bases clipped from V and 1 base from J, the junction kept 10 bases outside the gene matches. The CDR3 region has the DNA TGTGCCTGGATCAGCGGGGGGGCCGGGAGTTCCTACGAGCAGTACTTC. It is translated as CAWISGGAGSSYEQYF.

J is TRBJ2-2 and V is TRBV9, with 11 bases that match TRBD1. The V gene's germline CDR1 is SGDLS and CDR2 YYNGEE. V trimming: 4 bases; J trimming: 4 bases; junction bases outside the gene matches: 6. This CDR3 has 16 amino acids. CDR3 in DNA: TGTGCCAGCAGCTTCGGGACAGGGGGAGGCACCGGGGAGCTGTTTTTT. Protein sequence: CASSFGTGGGTGELFF.

The chain carries TRBV7-8 and TRBJ2-3; 7 nucleotides align to TRBD2. V gave up 0 bases and J gave up 8 bases; unmatched junction bases: 11. Germline V gives CDR1 SGHVS, CDR2 FQNEAQ. The CDR3 spans 16 residues. In DNA form, the CDR3 reads TGTGCCAGCAGCTTAGCAGCTAGCGGCCGAGGTGGTACGCAGTATTTT. This sequence encodes CASSLAASGRGGTQYF.

The chain uses TRBV4-1 and TRBJ1-2, with unresolved D. The CDR3 has 16 amino acids. V shed 1 base and J shed 0 bases, with 12 bases lying between them. Per the germline V gene, CDR1 is MGHRA and CDR2 is YSYEKL. CDR3 amino acids: CASSQVAEFTNYGYTF. Here the CDR3 DNA reads TGCGCCAGCAGCCAAGTTGCAGAATTCACTAACTATGGCTACACCTTC.

This chain joins TRBV7-9 and TRBJ2-7; D might be TRBD1 (5 bases). The V gene lost 8 bases and the J gene lost 1 base, with 9 bases spanning the gap. CDR1 is SEHNR, CDR2 FQNEAQ, per germline (reference sequence). The CDR3 is 12 residues long. CDR3: CASGRQSYEQYF. As DNA, the CDR3 is TGTGCCAGCGGTAGACAGTCCTACGAGCAGTACTTC.

The rearrangement uses TRBV6-1 and TRBJ2-7; 7 positions agree with TRBD1. CDR3 length: 12 residues. V shed 11 bases and J 2 bases; nucleotides not matched to a gene: 6. Germline V lookup: CDR1 MNHNS, CDR2 SASEGT. The CDR3 is CAGDSGPYEQYF. The DNA for the CDR3 is TGTGCCGGGGACAGTGGGCCCTACGAGCAGTACTTC.

This chain links TRBV4-1 with TRBJ2-7; D remains unclear. The CDR3 loop spans 14 amino acids. Germline CDR1 reads MGHRA; CDR2 reads YSYEKL. V dropped 1 base and J dropped 5 bases, with 12 bases sitting between them. The CDR3 sequence is CASSQGEVFDEQYF. The DNA for the CDR3 is TGCGCCAGCAGCCAAGGAGAAGTTTTTGACGAGCAGTACTTC.